The text below deals with one TCR beta chain. Its antigen is not known. Measured with immunoSEQ multiplex PCR; TCRdb has only the in-frame clones, and not every one. The data contain 85,000 to 100,000 clones, 60% to 70% of them seen just once; the ten biggest clones take up approximately 46%. Germline V gene sequence: CDR1 GTSNPN, CDR2 SVGIG (reference sequence). The CDR3 extends over 19 amino acids. The ends lost 0 bases at V and 2 bases at J; junction bases unmatched: 9. These data are taken from a study of shared clonotypes between healthy human individuals. Broader study findings: Non-shared clonotypes showed lower generation probabilities than clonotypes common to all four donors. In several donors, around 4.5% of naive CD4 clonotypes appeared in common. Larger richness was generally estimated for naive than memory subsets.

V and J are TRBV30 and TRBJ2-4; 14 bases align to TRBD2. The sample comprised memory CD8+ T cells sorted from blood. Subset described: CD45RO+ cells pooled with CCR7-negative TemRA cells. The source of this sequence is a man aged 25 to 40 in good health. The CDR3 DNA reads as TGTGCCTGGAGTGTATCACGCGGGACTAGCGGGGGCCCCAAAAACATTCAGTACTTC. Its translation is CAWSVSRGTSGGPKNIQYF.